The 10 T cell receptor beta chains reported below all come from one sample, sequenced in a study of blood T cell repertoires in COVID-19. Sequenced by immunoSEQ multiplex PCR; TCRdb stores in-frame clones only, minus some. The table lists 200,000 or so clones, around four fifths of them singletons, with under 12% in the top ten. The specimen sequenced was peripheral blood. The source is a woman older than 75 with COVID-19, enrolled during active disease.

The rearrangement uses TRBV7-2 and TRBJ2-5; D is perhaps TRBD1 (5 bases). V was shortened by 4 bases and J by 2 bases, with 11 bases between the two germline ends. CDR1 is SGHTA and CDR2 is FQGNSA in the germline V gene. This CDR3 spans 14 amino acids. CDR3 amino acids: CASSYRRQQETQYF. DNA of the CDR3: TGTGCCAGCAGCTACAGACGACAGCAAGAGACCCAGTACTTC.

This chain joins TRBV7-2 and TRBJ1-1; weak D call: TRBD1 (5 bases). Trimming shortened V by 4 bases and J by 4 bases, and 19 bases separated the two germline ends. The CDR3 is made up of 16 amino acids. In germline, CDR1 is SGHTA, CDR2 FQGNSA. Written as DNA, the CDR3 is TGTGCCAGCAGCTCCCAGATATTGGGGGGAGGCACTGAAGCTTTCTTT. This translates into CASSSQILGGGTEAFF.

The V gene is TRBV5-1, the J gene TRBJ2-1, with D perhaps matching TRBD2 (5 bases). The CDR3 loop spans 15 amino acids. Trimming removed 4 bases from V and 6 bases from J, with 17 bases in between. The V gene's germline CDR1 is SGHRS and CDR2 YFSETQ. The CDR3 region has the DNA TGCGCCAGCAGCACCCCGGGTCCTCGGGGCAATGAGCAGTTCTTC. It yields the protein CASSTPGPRGNEQFF.

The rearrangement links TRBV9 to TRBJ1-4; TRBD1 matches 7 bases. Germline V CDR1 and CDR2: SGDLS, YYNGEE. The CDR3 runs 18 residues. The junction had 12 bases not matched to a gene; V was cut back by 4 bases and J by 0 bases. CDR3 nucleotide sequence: TGTGCCAGCAGCCTCTCGAGGGACAGTATGGCAACTAATGAAAAACTGTTTTTT. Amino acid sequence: CASSLSRDSMATNEKLFF.

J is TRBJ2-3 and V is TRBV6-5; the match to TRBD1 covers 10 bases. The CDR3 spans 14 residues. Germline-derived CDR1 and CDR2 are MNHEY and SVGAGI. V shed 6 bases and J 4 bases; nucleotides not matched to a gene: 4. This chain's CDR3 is CASSRGTGADTQYF. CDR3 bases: TGTGCCAGCAGCCGTGGGACAGGGGCAGATACGCAGTATTTT.

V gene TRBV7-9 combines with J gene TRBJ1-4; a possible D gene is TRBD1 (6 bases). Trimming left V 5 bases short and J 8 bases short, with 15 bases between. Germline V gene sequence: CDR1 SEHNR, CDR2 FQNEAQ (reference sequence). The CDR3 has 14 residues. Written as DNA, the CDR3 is TGTGCCAGCAGCCCCCCAGGGGTACGGGAAAAACTGTTTTTT. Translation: CASSPPGVREKLFF.

The CDR3 sequence: CASSELGQATDTQYF. CDR3 nucleotide sequence: TGTGCCAGCAGTGAGTTGGGGCAGGCAACAGATACGCAGTATTTT. V usage is TRBV25-1 and J usage is TRBJ2-3, with D possibly being TRBD1 (5 bases). With 3 bases removed from V and 3 bases from J, the gap between germline ends came to 13 bases. The germline V gene encodes CDR1 MGHDK and CDR2 SYGVNS. CDR3 length: 15 residues.

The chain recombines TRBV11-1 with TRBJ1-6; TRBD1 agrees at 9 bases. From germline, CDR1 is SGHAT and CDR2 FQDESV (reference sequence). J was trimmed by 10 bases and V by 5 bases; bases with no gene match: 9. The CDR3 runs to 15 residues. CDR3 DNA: TGTGCCAGCAGCAAAGGGGACAGGGTAGACTCACCCCTCCACTTT. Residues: CASSKGDRVDSPLHF.

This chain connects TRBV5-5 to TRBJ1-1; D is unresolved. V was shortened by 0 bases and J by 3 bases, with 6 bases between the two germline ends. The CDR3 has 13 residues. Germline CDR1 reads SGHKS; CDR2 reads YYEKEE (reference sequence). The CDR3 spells CASSLERHTEAFF. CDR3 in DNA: TGTGCCAGCAGCTTGGAGAGGCACACTGAAGCTTTCTTT.

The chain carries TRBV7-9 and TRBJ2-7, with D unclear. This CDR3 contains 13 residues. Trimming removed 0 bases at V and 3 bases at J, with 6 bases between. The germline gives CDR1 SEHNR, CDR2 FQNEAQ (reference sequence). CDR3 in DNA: TGTGCCAGCAGCTTAGCGAACATCTACGAGCAGTACTTC. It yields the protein CASSLANIYEQYF. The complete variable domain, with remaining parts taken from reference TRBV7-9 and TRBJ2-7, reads DTGVSQNPRHKITKRGQNVTFRCDPISEHNRLYWYRQTLGQGPEFLTYFQNEAQLEKSRLLSDRFSAERPKGSFSTLEIQRTEQGDSAMYLCASSLANIYEQYFGPGTRLTVT.